At least ten counts were recorded for the clone carrying this TCR beta chain. Arm-PCR of CDR3 regions and iRepertoire HTBI primers were used to build TCR beta libraries. TCRdb processed the multiplex PCR reads anew with MiXCR; each CDR3 protein has one entry. The data contain about 460,000 distinct CDR3 sequences, 12% to 15% of them singletons. This record belongs to a study of regulatory T cells in long-lasting Graves disease. The sample's time point: newly diagnosed GD, antithyroid drugs for less than 3 months. Scientists built the TCR library using RNA that was extracted from PBMCs. The same specimen was also included in a second study, on T cells in Graves' hyperthyroidism and ophthalmopathy.

The origin of this receptor is a woman in her 50s with Graves disease. Sequences were derived from peripheral blood mononuclear cells (PBMCs), sampled at new diagnosis, from a patient treated with antithyroid drugs.

CDR3 protein: CASSVAAGGSYEQYF. The CDR3 nucleotides are TGTGCCAGCAGCGTAGCGGCGGGAGGGTCCTACGAGCAGTACTTC. V gene TRBV9 combines with J gene TRBJ2-7; 9 nucleotides match TRBD2. The CDR3 runs to 15 residues. CDR1 is SGDLS, CDR2 YYNGEE, per germline. V lost 0 bases and J lost 1; bases outside the gene matches: 2.